This T cell receptor beta chain was sequenced during a study of beta chain features in type 1 diabetes. Trimming left V 6 bases short and J 1 base short, with 12 bases between. Germline CDR1 and CDR2: MNHEY and SVGAGI. The CDR3 is made up of 14 amino acids. TCRB transcripts that were expressed got sequenced, as all of the isolated RNA had been reverse transcribed. Sequenced by immunoSEQ multiplex PCR; TCRdb stores in-frame clones only, minus some. The data show about 250,000 clones, roughly 13% seen once. This clonotype originated in a woman aged 40 to 55 in good health. The chain has TRBV6-5 and TRBJ2-5, with D possibly being TRBD2 (5 bases). Sequencing used naive CD4+ T cells from blood. The CDR3 coding sequence is TGTGCCAGCAGCTTACCGGGGTCCCAAGAGACCCAGTACTTC. Residues: CASSLPGSQETQYF.